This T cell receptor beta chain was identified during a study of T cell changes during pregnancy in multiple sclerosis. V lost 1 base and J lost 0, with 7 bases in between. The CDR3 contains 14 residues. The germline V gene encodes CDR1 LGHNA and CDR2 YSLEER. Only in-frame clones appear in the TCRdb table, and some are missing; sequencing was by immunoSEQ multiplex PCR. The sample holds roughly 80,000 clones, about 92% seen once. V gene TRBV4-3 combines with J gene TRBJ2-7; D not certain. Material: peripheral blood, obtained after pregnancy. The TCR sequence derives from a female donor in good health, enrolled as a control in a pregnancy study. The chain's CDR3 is CASSQVIGSYEQYF. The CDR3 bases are TGCGCCAGCAGCCAAGTTATCGGCTCCTACGAGCAGTACTTC.